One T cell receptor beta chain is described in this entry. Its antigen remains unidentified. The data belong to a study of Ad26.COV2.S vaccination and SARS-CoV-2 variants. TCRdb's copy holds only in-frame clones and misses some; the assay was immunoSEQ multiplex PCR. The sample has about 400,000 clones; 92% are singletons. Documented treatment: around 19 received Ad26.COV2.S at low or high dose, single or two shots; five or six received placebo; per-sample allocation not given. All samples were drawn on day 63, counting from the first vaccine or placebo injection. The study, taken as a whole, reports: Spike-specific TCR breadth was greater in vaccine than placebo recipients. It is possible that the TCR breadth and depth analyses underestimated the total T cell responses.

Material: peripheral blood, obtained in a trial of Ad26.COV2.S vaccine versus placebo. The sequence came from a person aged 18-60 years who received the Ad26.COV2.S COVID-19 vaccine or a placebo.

The CDR3 DNA sequence: TGTGCCAGCAGCTCCGGCCAAGTCAGAATCTCTGGAAACACCATATATTTT. The encoded protein is CASSSGQVRISGNTIYF. This rearrangement joins TRBV6-2 or TRBV6-3 to TRBJ1-3; no definite D call. CDR1 and CDR2 (germline): MNHEY, SVGEGT. The CDR3 runs to 17 residues. Trimming removed 6 bases from V and 0 bases from J, with 18 bases in between.